The present entry profiles one T cell receptor beta chain with its context. CDR1 and CDR2 from the germline V gene are SGHDN and FVKESK. V was shortened by 3 bases and J by 3 bases, with 9 bases between the two germline ends. The CDR3 is made up of 13 amino acids. The sample is drawn from a study of blood T cell repertoires in COVID-19. Background on the study: COVID-19 samples collected from the United States, Italy and Spain covered acute and convalescent phases. The cDNA or gDNA used as material had been derived from T cells, B-cell-depleted T cells, or PBMCs.

In the original workflow: The authors estimated nucleated cell counts from reference gene primer amplification. TCRdb's copy holds only in-frame clones and misses some; the assay was immunoSEQ multiplex PCR. Clonal size and the V and J genes are those of that table, whereas D and trimming came from the DNA. The data contain around 60,000 clones, almost 90% of them seen just once; the ten biggest clones take up about 13%. The clonotype was recovered from a man aged 55-75 years with active COVID-19. The chain has TRBV14 and TRBJ2-7; perhaps TRBD1 as D (5 bases). Sequenced material: peripheral blood. This CDR3 reads CASSQNRFYEQYF. The CDR3 nucleotides are TGTGCCAGCAGCCAGAACAGGTTCTACGAGCAGTACTTC.